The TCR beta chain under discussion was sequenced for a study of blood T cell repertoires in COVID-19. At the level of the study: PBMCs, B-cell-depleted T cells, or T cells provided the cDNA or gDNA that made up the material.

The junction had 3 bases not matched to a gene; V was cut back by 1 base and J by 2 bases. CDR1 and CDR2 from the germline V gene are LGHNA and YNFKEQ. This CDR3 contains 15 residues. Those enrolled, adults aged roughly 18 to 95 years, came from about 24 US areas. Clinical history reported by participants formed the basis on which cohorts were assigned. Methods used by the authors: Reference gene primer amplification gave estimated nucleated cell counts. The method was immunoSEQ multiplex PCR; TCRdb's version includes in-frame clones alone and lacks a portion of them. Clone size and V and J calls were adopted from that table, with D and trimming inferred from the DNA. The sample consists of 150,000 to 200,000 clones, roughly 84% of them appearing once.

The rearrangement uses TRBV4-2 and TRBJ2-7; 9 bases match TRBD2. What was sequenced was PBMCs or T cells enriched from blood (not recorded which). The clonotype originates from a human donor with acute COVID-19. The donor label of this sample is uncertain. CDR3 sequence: CASSQGLAAAYEQYF. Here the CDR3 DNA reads TGTGCCAGCAGCCAAGGACTAGCGGCCGCCTACGAGCAGTACTTC.